This T cell receptor (beta chain) emerged from a study of blood T cell repertoires in COVID-19. The overall study: Donors in the United States, Italy and Spain gave samples during acute or convalescent COVID-19. The cDNA or gDNA used as material had been derived from T cells, B-cell-depleted T cells, or PBMCs.

Trimming shortened V by 0 bases and J by 2 bases, and 20 bases separated the two germline ends. From germline, CDR1 is MNHNS and CDR2 SASEGT. The length of the CDR3 is 19 residues. The table came from immunoSEQ multiplex PCR; TCRdb's copy has only in-frame clones and leaves some out. In the table there are about 180,000 clones, approximately 87% of which are singletons. The sample consisted of peripheral blood. The receptor comes from a man aged 35-49 years with active or convalescent COVID-19. The rearrangement uses TRBV6-1 and TRBJ1-5, with D unresolved. The CDR3 region has the DNA TGTGCCAGCAGTGAAGCGCCTAATACGGGCTTGAGGGGCAATCAGCCCCAGCATTTT. This gives the protein CASSEAPNTGLRGNQPQHF.